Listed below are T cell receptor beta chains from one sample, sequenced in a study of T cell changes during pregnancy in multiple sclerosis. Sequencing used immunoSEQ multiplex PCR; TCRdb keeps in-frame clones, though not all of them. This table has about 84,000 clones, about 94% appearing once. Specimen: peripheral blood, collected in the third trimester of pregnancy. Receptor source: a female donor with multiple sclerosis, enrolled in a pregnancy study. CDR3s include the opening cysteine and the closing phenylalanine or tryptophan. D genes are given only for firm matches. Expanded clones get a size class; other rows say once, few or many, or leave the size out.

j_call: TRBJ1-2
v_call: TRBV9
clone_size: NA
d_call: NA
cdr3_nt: TGTGCCAGCACCAAAACAGGGTTCGGCTACACCTTC
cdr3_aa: CASTKTGFGYTF

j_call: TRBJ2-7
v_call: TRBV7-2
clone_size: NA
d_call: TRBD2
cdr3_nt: TGTGCCAGCAGCTCGCGGACTAGCGGGGGCCAAAGCTCCTACGAGCAGTACTTC
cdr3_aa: CASSSRTSGGQSSYEQYF

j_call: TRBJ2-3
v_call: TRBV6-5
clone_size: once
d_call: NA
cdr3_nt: TGTGCCAGCAGTTACTTAGCGACAGATACGCAGTATTTT
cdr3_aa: CASSYLATDTQYF

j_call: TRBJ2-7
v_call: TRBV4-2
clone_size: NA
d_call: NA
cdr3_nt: TGTGCCAGCAGCCAAGATTCATCAGGGCTCTACGAGCAGTACTTC
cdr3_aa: CASSQDSSGLYEQYF

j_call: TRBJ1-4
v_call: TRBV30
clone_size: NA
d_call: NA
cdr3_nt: TGTGCCTGGGGAGGACGGACCCGGCTGGCCACAACTAATGAAAAACTGTTTTTT
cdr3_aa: CAWGGRTRLATTNEKLFF

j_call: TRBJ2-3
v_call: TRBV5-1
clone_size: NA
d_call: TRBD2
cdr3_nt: TGCGCCAGCAGCTTGACCCTAGCGGGGGGCACCCTTACAGATACGCAGTATTTT
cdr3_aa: CASSLTLAGGTLTDTQYF

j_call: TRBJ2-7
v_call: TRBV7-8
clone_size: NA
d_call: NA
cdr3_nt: TGTGCCGGGGCAGAGGGACTCTCCTACGAGCAGTACTTC
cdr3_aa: CAGAEGLSYEQYF

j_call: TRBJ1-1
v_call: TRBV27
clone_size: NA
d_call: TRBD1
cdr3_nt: TGTGCCAGCAGTCTTGCAGGGGGGAACACTGAAGCTTTCTTT
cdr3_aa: CASSLAGGNTEAFF

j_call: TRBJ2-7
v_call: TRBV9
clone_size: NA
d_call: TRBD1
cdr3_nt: TGTGCCAGCAGCGTAGAGGCCGGGACAGGGTTATACGAGCAGTACTTC
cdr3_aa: CASSVEAGTGLYEQYF

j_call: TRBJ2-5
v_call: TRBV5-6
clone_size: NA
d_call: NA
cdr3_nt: TGTGCCAGCAGCTTGGGTGGTGGGGGCGGCGAGACCCAGTACTTC
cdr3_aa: CASSLGGGGGETQYF